A single sample gave rise to the 9 T cell receptor beta chains below, sequenced in a study of T-cell reconstitution after alpha-beta-depleted transplantation in children. It was with unique molecular identifiers that the TCRbeta library was prepared. TCRdb redid the calling of the PCR reads with MiXCR, one entry per CDR3 protein. This sample has around 500,000 distinct CDR3 sequences, with 20% to 25% found just once. This specimen consisted of PBMCs, mostly from graft donor cells, obtained 360 days after TCRalphabeta/CD19-depleted stem cell transplant. The source of these receptors is a boy in the first two years of life who had a stem cell transplant for acute myeloid leukemia, so the T cells may come from the graft donor.

This clonotype was detected once. A read error is possible here, since a much larger clone lies one base away. The chain employs TRBV5-6 and TRBJ2-3; no firm D call. The V gene's germline CDR1 is SGHDT and CDR2 YYEEEE. The CDR3 has 15 amino acids. Trimming pared 0 bases from V and 1 base from J, leaving 9 bases between. The CDR3: CASSLDARRTDTQYF. DNA of the CDR3: TGTGCCAGCAGCTTGGATGCTCGGCGCACAGATACGCAGTATTTT.

The sample holds many counts of this clonotype. The V call is TRBV29-1, the J call TRBJ2-3; 9 bases map to TRBD2. CDR1 is SQVTM, CDR2 ANQGSEA, per germline. The V and J ends lost 4 bases and 4 bases, in that order; junction bases with no gene match: 3. The CDR3 is made up of 13 amino acids. CDR3 nucleotide sequence: TGCAGCGTTGGCGGGGGGGTGGCAGATACGCAGTATTTT. Translated: CSVGGGVADTQYF.

V is TRBV12-3 or TRBV12-4 and J is TRBJ2-1, with D tentatively TRBD2 (7 bases). This CDR3 has 15 residues. Trimming cost V 6 bases and J 5 bases, with 17 bases left between them. The CDR3 protein is CASSPQGGGHNEQFF. CDR3 nucleotide sequence: TGTGCCAGCAGCCCCCAAGGGGGGGGCCACAATGAGCAGTTCTTC.

At least ten counts were recorded for this clonotype. The chain links TRBV29-1 to TRBJ2-5, with 11 positions matching TRBD2. Germline values: CDR1 SQVTM, CDR2 ANQGSEA. V lost 4 bases to trimming and J lost 5 bases; unmatched junction nucleotides: 3. This CDR3 has 13 amino acids. CDR3 sequence: CSVVAGGRETQYF. The CDR3, as DNA: TGCAGCGTTGTAGCGGGGGGGAGGGAGACCCAGTACTTC.

The chain recombines TRBV4-1 with TRBJ1-4, with D perhaps matching TRBD1 (5 bases). V shed 5 bases and J shed 5 bases, with 18 bases lying between them. The CDR3 has 16 amino acids. CDR1 MGHRA and CDR2 YSYEKL come from the germline V gene. CDR3 sequence: CASSNHQTVLNEKLFF. The CDR3 coding sequence is TGCGCCAGCAGCAACCACCAGACAGTTCTGAATGAAAAACTGTTTTTT.

This clonotype appeared many times. This chain links TRBV12-3 or TRBV12-4 with TRBJ1-1, with D tentatively TRBD1 (5 bases). The CDR3 has 14 amino acids. Trimming shortened V by 5 bases and J by 8 bases, and 18 bases separated the two germline ends. The CDR3: CASSLTTTEGEAFF. Here the CDR3 DNA reads TGTGCCAGCAGTCTGACCACGACAGAGGGGGAAGCTTTCTTT.

This clonotype has a handful of counts. This sequence joins TRBV7-2 and TRBJ2-1; 9 nucleotides match TRBD2. The germline V gene encodes CDR1 SGHTA and CDR2 FQGNSA. This CDR3 is 15 amino acids long. After removal of 3 bases from V and 8 bases from J, the junction contained 8 bases not matched to a gene. The chain's CDR3 is CASSLVAGVVHEQFF. CDR3 sequence (DNA): TGTGCCAGCAGCTTGGTAGCGGGGGTGGTCCATGAGCAGTTCTTC.

V and J are TRBV28 and TRBJ1-3; D is perhaps TRBD1 (6 bases). CDR1 MDHEN and CDR2 SYDVKM come from the germline V gene. V lost 5 bases to trimming and J lost 5 bases, with 19 bases between them. The CDR3 has 16 amino acids. The CDR3 DNA reads as TGTGCCAGCAGTCCTGCCGGGACAAATACCCGAAACACCATATATTTT. It specifies CASSPAGTNTRNTIYF.

This clonotype has more than one count but fewer than ten. The chain uses TRBV29-1 and TRBJ1-1; possible D gene TRBD1, 5 bases. CDR1 and CDR2 (germline): SQVTM, ANQGSEA. V lost 3 bases to trimming and J lost 1 base, with 12 bases between them. The CDR3 covers 14 residues. The chain's CDR3 is CSVERGMGNTEAFF. CDR3 nucleotide sequence: TGCAGCGTTGAGCGGGGCATGGGGAACACTGAAGCTTTCTTT.